A single sample gave rise to the 14 T cell receptor beta chains below, sequenced in a study of blood T cell repertoires in COVID-19. Repertoires were generated with immunoSEQ multiplex PCR, while TCRdb's copy carries only in-frame clones and drops some. This sample has 120,000 to 150,000 clones, with around nine tenths found just once. The specimen was peripheral blood. The receptors originated from a human donor in a cohort sampled during active COVID-19.

The chain combines TRBV5-4 with TRBJ2-3, with D perhaps matching TRBD1 (6 bases). From germline, CDR1 is SGHNT and CDR2 YYREEE (reference sequence). Trimming pared 5 bases from V and 1 base from J, leaving 11 bases between. The CDR3 contains 14 residues. As DNA, the CDR3 is TGTGCCAGCAGAGTAGCAGGGGGCACAGATACGCAGTATTTT. This encodes CASRVAGGTDTQYF.

The chain employs TRBV2 and TRBJ2-1; TRBD1 aligns across 7 bases. Trimming removed 1 base from V and 2 bases from J; junction bases left unmatched: 2. Germline V gene sequence: CDR1 SNHLY, CDR2 FYNNEI. The CDR3 extends over 15 amino acids. Here the CDR3 DNA reads TGTGCCAGCAGTGAAGAAGGACAGGCCTACAATGAGCAGTTCTTC. Its translation: CASSEEGQAYNEQFF.

This chain links TRBV2 with TRBJ2-6; possible D gene TRBD2, 5 bases. The germline gives CDR1 SNHLY, CDR2 FYNNEI. The CDR3 consists of 14 residues. Trimming pared 6 bases from V and 0 bases from J, leaving 6 bases between. CDR3 DNA: TGTGCCAGCAGCGGACTCTCTGGGGCCAACGTCCTGACTTTC. It translates to CASSGLSGANVLTF.

This clone was counted once. The V and J genes are TRBV19 and TRBJ2-3; 8 bases fit TRBD2. V dropped 7 bases and J dropped 6; count of bases not matched to a gene: 9. The CDR3 has 14 residues. Germline CDR1 and CDR2: LNHDA and SQIVND (reference sequence). In DNA form, the CDR3 reads TGTGCCAGTACCAGCGGGGGTACCTGGGATACGCAGTATTTT. Translated, it gives CASTSGGTWDTQYF.

This rearrangement joins TRBV7-2 to TRBJ2-1, with 9 bases aligning to TRBD2. Germline V gene data show CDR1 as SGHTA and CDR2 as FQGNSA. Trimming removed 1 base from V and 16 bases from J; junction bases left unmatched: 14. The CDR3 has 15 residues. The chain's CDR3 is CASSLGGSGSPDLFF. DNA of the CDR3: TGTGCCAGCAGCTTAGGCGGTAGCGGGAGCCCCGACCTCTTCTTC.

This rearrangement joins TRBV7-9 to TRBJ2-3, with TRBD2 as a possible D gene (6 bases). V lost 5 bases and J 0 bases, leaving 18 bases between the germline ends. This CDR3 contains 17 residues. Germline V CDR1 and CDR2: SEHNR, FQNEAQ (reference sequence). For the CDR3, the DNA is TGTGCCAGCAGCCCCACCGGGAGCGGGCCTAGCACAGATACGCAGTATTTT. Protein product: CASSPTGSGPSTDTQYF.

The chain joins TRBV19 to TRBJ1-6; D is possibly TRBD1 (5 bases). The germline V gene has CDR1 LNHDA and CDR2 SQIVND (reference sequence). The CDR3 runs to 14 residues. The V and J ends lost 5 bases and 7 bases respectively, with 12 bases between them. CDR3 sequence: CASSPRQSNSPLHF. The CDR3 DNA reads TGTGCCAGTAGTCCAAGACAGAGCAATTCACCCCTCCACTTT.

The gene calls are TRBV4-1 and TRBJ2-1, with D unresolved. Germline V gene lookup returns CDR1 MGHRA and CDR2 YSYEKL. CDR3 size: 14 residues. Trimming stripped 1 base from V and 7 bases from J, with 11 bases between. Here the CDR3 reads CASSQAGHENEQFF. The CDR3, as DNA: TGCGCCAGCAGCCAAGCTGGGCACGAGAATGAGCAGTTCTTC.

A single count supports this clone. This chain joins TRBV28 and TRBJ2-3; TRBD1 aligns across 7 bases. With 2 bases clipped from V and 3 bases from J, the junction kept 14 bases outside the gene matches. The CDR3 totals 18 residues. Per the germline V gene, CDR1 is MDHEN and CDR2 is SYDVKM. Here the CDR3 DNA reads TGTGCCAGCAGTTTAAGTGGTTGGGGACAGAGGGATACAGATACGCAGTATTTT. Amino acids: CASSLSGWGQRDTDTQYF.

The chain carries TRBV28 and TRBJ1-5, with D perhaps matching TRBD1 (6 bases). This CDR3 comprises 16 residues. Trimming left V 7 bases short and J 0 bases short, with 16 bases between. The germline gives CDR1 MDHEN, CDR2 SYDVKM. CDR3 DNA: TGTGCCAGCACATTACTAACAGGGATTAGCAATCAGCCCCAGCATTTT. Amino acids: CASTLLTGISNQPQHF.

The gene calls are TRBV7-8 and TRBJ1-6; TRBD1 aligns across 7 bases. CDR1 is SGHVS, CDR2 FQNEAQ, per germline. The J segment lost 10 bases and the V segment lost 5 bases, leaving 8 bases of the junction unmatched. This CDR3 is 14 amino acids long. CDR3 residues: CASSQTGYRSPLHF. The CDR3, as DNA: TGTGCCAGCAGCCAGACAGGGTATCGGTCACCCCTCCACTTT.

The V and J genes are TRBV4-1 and TRBJ2-3, with D possibly TRBD1 on 7 matching bases. The CDR3 length is 15 residues. V was cut by 3 bases and J by 4 bases, with 14 bases left in between. The germline V gene has CDR1 MGHRA and CDR2 YSYEKL. Here the CDR3 reads CASSHPGGLADTQYF. The CDR3 DNA follows: TGCGCCAGCAGCCATCCAGGGGGACTTGCAGATACGCAGTATTTT.

The J gene is TRBJ1-3, the V gene TRBV30, with no clear D. This CDR3 is 16 amino acids long. V was shortened by 0 bases and J by 7 bases, with 19 bases between the two germline ends. Germline CDR1 and CDR2: GTSNPN and SVGIG (reference sequence). DNA for the CDR3: TGTGCCTGGAGTGTATGGGAGGGTCTATCCCCGAACACCATATATTTT. Its protein product is CAWSVWEGLSPNTIYF.

The rearrangement uses TRBV7-2 and TRBJ2-1; tentatively, D is TRBD1 (6 bases). Germline CDR1 reads SGHTA; CDR2 reads FQGNSA. CDR3 length: 15 residues. The ends were cut back, 4 bases at V and 4 bases at J, with 14 bases in the middle. The CDR3 DNA reads as TGTGCCAGCAGCTCACATCCAGGACAGTACAATGAGCAGTTCTTC. This encodes CASSSHPGQYNEQFF.